This is a list of T cell receptor beta chains from one sample in a study of shared clonotypes between healthy human individuals. Produced via immunoSEQ multiplex PCR; TCRdb's table is partial and in-frame only. The sample includes over 850,000 clones, approximately 80% seen only once; the top ten take roughly 0.65%. Sequencing was performed on memory CD4+ T cells from PBMCs. The receptors were gathered from a man younger than 35 in good health. Some clones in this sample may be carry-over from other donors' samples. Both conserved end residues are part of each CDR3. Fields, in order: D gene, V gene, clone size, J gene, CDR3 DNA, CDR3 protein. A D gene is named only where the DNA matches it firmly. Clone size appears in some rows only: once, few, many, or a class for an expanded clone.

D: NA
V: TRBV5-5
size: NA
J: TRBJ1-5
DNA: TGTGCCAGCAGCTTGGAGGGGACGGGCAATCAGCCCCAGCATTTT
CDR3: CASSLEGTGNQPQHF

D: NA
V: TRBV7-2
size: NA
J: TRBJ2-7
DNA: TGTGCCAGCAGCCGCCGAGCCGGGAGCTCCTACGAGCAGTACTTC
CDR3: CASSRRAGSSYEQYF

D: NA
V: TRBV5-1
size: NA
J: TRBJ2-3
DNA: TGCGCCAGCAGCCCTCAGGACTCCCACGCAGATACGCAGTATTTT
CDR3: CASSPQDSHADTQYF

D: NA
V: TRBV7-2
size: many
J: TRBJ2-7
DNA: TGTGCCAGCAGTCGAGCAAGTCTGGCTGACGAGCAGTACTTC
CDR3: CASSRASLADEQYF

D: NA
V: TRBV6-5
size: NA
J: TRBJ1-1
DNA: TGTGCCAGCAGTCTCGGCGGGCGAGGGTACGCTGAAGCTTTCTTT
CDR3: CASSLGGRGYAEAFF

D: TRBD2
V: TRBV4-3
size: NA
J: TRBJ2-7
DNA: TGCGCCAGCAGCCAGATAAGGCCGGGAGGGCCGGGCGAGCAGTACTTC
CDR3: CASSQIRPGGPGEQYF

D: TRBD2
V: TRBV7-3
size: NA
J: TRBJ2-1
DNA: TGTGCCAGCAGCCCTGCCAGCGGGAGGCCGTACAATGAGCAGTTCTTC
CDR3: CASSPASGRPYNEQFF

D: NA
V: TRBV10-3
size: NA
J: TRBJ1-5
DNA: TGTGCCATCAGTACAGGGAGCAATCAGCCCCAGCATTTT
CDR3: CAISTGSNQPQHF

D: TRBD1
V: TRBV27
size: many
J: TRBJ1-5
DNA: TGTGCCAGCAGTTCCGACAGGGCAAATCAGCCCCAGCATTTT
CDR3: CASSSDRANQPQHF

D: NA
V: TRBV4-1
size: many
J: TRBJ2-1
DNA: TGCGCCAGCAGCCAACCTGGCGGGGCGAGTTTTAATGAGCAGTTCTTC
CDR3: CASSQPGGASFNEQFF

D: NA
V: TRBV5-4
size: NA
J: TRBJ2-2
DNA: TGTGCCAGCAGGCCGGGACACAACACCGGGGAGCTGTTTTTT
CDR3: CASRPGHNTGELFF

D: NA
V: TRBV21-1
size: NA
J: TRBJ2-1
DNA: TGTGCCAGCCACACACTAGACCCCCCCTTTTCCACTAACTACAATGAGCAGTTCTTC
CDR3: CASHTLDPPFSTNYNEQFF

D: NA
V: TRBV28
size: few
J: TRBJ1-5
DNA: TGTGCCAGCAGATCCGGGACACTAAATCAGCCCCAGCATTTT
CDR3: CASRSGTLNQPQHF

D: NA
V: TRBV7-2
size: once
J: TRBJ2-3
DNA: TGTGCCAGCAGCTTAGTAAGTTCTAGCGGCACAGATACGCAGTATTTT
CDR3: CASSLVSSSGTDTQYF

D: TRBD2
V: TRBV7-9
size: NA
J: TRBJ2-5
DNA: TGTGCCAGCCTCCTTAGCGGGGCCCTCCTCAAGGAGACCCAGTACTTC
CDR3: CASLLSGALLKETQYF

D: NA
V: TRBV5-4
size: NA
J: TRBJ1-1
DNA: TGTGCCAGCAGCTTGGCCAGGCAGGGAAATGGTGGCACTGAAGCTTTCTTT
CDR3: CASSLARQGNGGTEAFF

D: TRBD2
V: TRBV7-2
size: NA
J: TRBJ2-4
DNA: TGTGCCAGCAGCTTAGTGGCGGGAGCGGGGAACATTCAGTACTTC
CDR3: CASSLVAGAGNIQYF

D: TRBD1
V: TRBV7-3
size: NA
J: TRBJ1-1
DNA: TGTGCCAGCAGCCAACAGGGGTTCACTGAAGCTTTCTTT
CDR3: CASSQQGFTEAFF

D: NA
V: TRBV7-2
size: NA
J: TRBJ1-5
DNA: TGTGCCAGCAGCCCAGGGGTATGGAGCAATCAGCCCCAGCATTTT
CDR3: CASSPGVWSNQPQHF

D: NA
V: TRBV5-4
size: NA
J: TRBJ1-3
DNA: TGTGCCAGCAGCTTGACAGGCTCTGGAAACACCATATATTTT
CDR3: CASSLTGSGNTIYF

D: NA
V: TRBV20-1
size: NA
J: TRBJ1-3
DNA: TGCAGTGCTACGCAGGGAAACACCATATATTTT
CDR3: CSATQGNTIYF

D: NA
V: TRBV30
size: NA
J: TRBJ1-4
DNA: TGTGCCCTCGGGCTCTCGGGGTATGAAAAACTGTTTTTT
CDR3: CALGLSGYEKLFF

D: NA
V: TRBV7-3
size: NA
J: TRBJ2-2
DNA: TGTGCCAGCAGCCCGACCCGGGATCCCGTTTTTAACACCGGGGAGCTGTTTTTT
CDR3: CASSPTRDPVFNTGELFF

D: TRBD1
V: TRBV6-5
size: NA
J: TRBJ1-2
DNA: TGTGCCAGCAGTTTCCTGGACAGGGGAGACTATGGCTACACCTTC
CDR3: CASSFLDRGDYGYTF

D: TRBD1
V: TRBV2
size: NA
J: TRBJ1-5
DNA: TGTGCCAGCAGCGGCGACAGGGGTGGTGATCAGCCCCAGCATTTT
CDR3: CASSGDRGGDQPQHF

D: NA
V: TRBV18
size: NA
J: TRBJ2-6
DNA: TGTGCCAGCTCACCAGTAGGGCTGTCTGGGGCCAACGTCCTGACTTTC
CDR3: CASSPVGLSGANVLTF

D: TRBD2
V: TRBV5-1
size: NA
J: TRBJ2-7
DNA: TGCGCCAGCAGCTTGGGACTAGCGGCCTCTTCTCCCCTATCCTACGAGCAGTACTTC
CDR3: CASSLGLAASSPLSYEQYF

D: TRBD2
V: TRBV5-4
size: NA
J: TRBJ2-7
DNA: TGTGCCAGCAGCTTGGGGGGGACTAGCGGGACGGTGTACGAGCAGTACTTC
CDR3: CASSLGGTSGTVYEQYF

D: NA
V: TRBV19
size: NA
J: TRBJ1-3
DNA: TGTGCCAGTAGTGCTAGGGATCCTGGAAACACCATATATTTT
CDR3: CASSARDPGNTIYF

D: NA
V: TRBV5-4
size: NA
J: TRBJ1-5
DNA: TGTGCCAGCAGCTCCCGACCCACCAATCAGCCCCAGCATTTT
CDR3: CASSSRPTNQPQHF

D: TRBD2
V: TRBV6-1
size: few
J: TRBJ2-1
DNA: TGTGCCAGCAGTGGCTGGCGGGGGGGGTACAATGAGCAGTTCTTC
CDR3: CASSGWRGGYNEQFF

D: TRBD1
V: TRBV6-1
size: NA
J: TRBJ1-5
DNA: TGTGCCAGCAGTCCCCGGACAGGGCCCCAGCCCCAGCATTTT
CDR3: CASSPRTGPQPQHF

D: NA
V: TRBV28
size: NA
J: TRBJ1-5
DNA: TGTGCCAGCAGTTCCCACGGGTGGTCCCAGCCCCAGCATTTT
CDR3: CASSSHGWSQPQHF